This TCR beta chain is from a study of blood T cell repertoires in COVID-19. Across the whole study: From T cells, B-cell-depleted T cells, or PBMCs came the material, which was cDNA or gDNA.

Methods used by the authors: Amplification of reference gene primers was used by the study to estimate nucleated cell counts. Method: immunoSEQ multiplex PCR; TCRdb's copy keeps in-frame clones and lacks some. The V and J calls and clone size were taken over from that table, and D and trimming were inferred from the DNA. The table lists roughly 160,000 clones, around 87% of them singletons, with roughly 0.57% in the top ten. The CDR3 is 14 residues long. V lost 5 bases to trimming and J lost 2 bases; unmatched junction nucleotides: 5. Germline CDR1 reads SGHTA; CDR2 reads FQGNSA. This clone was found once. Patients from Seattle were sampled longitudinally, starting during active infection.

Sequenced: peripheral blood. The chain recombines TRBV7-2 with TRBJ1-2; 7 bases agree with TRBD1. The TCR originated in a man aged 55 to 70 with COVID-19, enrolled during active disease. The CDR3 loop reads CASSHTGQNYGYTF. The CDR3 coding sequence is TGTGCCAGCAGCCACACGGGACAGAACTATGGCTACACCTTC.